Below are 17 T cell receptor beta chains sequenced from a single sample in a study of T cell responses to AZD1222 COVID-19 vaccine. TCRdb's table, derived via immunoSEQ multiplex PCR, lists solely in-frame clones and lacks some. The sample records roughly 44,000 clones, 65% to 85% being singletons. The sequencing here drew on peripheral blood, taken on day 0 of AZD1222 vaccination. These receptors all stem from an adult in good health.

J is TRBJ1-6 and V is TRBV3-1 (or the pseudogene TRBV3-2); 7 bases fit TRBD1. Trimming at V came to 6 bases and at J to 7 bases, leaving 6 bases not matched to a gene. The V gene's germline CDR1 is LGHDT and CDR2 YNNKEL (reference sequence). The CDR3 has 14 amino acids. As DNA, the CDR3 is TGTGCCAGCAGACCGGGACAGCGAAATTCACCCCTCCACTTT. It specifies CASRPGQRNSPLHF.

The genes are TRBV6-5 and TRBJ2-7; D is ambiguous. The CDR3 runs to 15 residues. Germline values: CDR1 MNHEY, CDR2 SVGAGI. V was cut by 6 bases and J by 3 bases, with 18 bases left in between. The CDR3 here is CASSPQATPLYEQYF. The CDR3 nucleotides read TGTGCCAGCAGCCCCCAGGCGACTCCCCTCTACGAGCAGTACTTC.

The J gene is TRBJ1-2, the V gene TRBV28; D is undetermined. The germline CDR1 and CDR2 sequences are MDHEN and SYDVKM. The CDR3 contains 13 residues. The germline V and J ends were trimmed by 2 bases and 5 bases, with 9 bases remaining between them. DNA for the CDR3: TGTGCCAGCAGTTTACCCTACGTATATGGCTACACCTTC. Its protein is CASSLPYVYGYTF.

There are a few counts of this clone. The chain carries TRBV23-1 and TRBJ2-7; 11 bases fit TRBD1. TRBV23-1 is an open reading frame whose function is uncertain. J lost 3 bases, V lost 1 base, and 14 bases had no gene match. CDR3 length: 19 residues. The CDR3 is CASSQWKWRTGGVLYEQYF. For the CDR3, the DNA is TGCGCCAGCAGTCAATGGAAATGGAGGACAGGGGGCGTACTCTACGAGCAGTACTTC.

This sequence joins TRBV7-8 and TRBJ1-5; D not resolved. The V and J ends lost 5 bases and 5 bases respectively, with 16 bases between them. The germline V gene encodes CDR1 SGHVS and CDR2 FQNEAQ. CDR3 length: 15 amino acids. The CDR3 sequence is CASSGVTGGDQPQHF. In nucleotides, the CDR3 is TGTGCCAGCAGCGGGGTGACCGGCGGGGATCAGCCCCAGCATTTT.

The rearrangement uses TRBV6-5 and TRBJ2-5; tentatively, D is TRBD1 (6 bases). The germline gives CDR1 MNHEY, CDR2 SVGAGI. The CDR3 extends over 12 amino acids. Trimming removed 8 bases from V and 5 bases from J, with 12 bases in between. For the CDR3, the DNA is TGTGCCAGCTCCTGGGGGCAGGAGACCCAGTACTTC. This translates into CASSWGQETQYF.

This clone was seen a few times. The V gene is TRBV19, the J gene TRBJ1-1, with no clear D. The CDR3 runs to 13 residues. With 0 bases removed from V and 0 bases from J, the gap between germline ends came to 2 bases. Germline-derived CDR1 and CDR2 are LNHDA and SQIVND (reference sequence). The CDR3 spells CASSIEVNTEAFF. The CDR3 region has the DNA TGTGCCAGTAGTATAGAAGTGAACACTGAAGCTTTCTTT. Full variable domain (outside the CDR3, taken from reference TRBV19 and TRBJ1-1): DGGITQSPKYLFRKEGQNVTLSCEQNLNHDAMYWYRQDPGQGLRLIYYSQIVNDFQKGDIAEGYSVSREKKESFPLTVTSAQKNPTAFYLCASSIEVNTEAFFGQGTRLTVV.

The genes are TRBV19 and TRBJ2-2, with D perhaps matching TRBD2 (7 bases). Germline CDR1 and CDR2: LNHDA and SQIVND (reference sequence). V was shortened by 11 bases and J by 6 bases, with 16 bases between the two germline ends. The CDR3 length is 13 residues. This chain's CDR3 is CAGGAGTPGELFF. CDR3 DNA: TGTGCCGGGGGAGCGGGGACACCCGGGGAGCTGTTTTTT.

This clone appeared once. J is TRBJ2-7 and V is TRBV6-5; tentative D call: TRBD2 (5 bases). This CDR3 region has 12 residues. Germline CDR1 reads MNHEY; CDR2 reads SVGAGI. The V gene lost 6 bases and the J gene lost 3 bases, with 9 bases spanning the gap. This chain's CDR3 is CASRTGSYEQYF. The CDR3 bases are TGTGCCAGCAGAACGGGAAGCTACGAGCAGTACTTC.

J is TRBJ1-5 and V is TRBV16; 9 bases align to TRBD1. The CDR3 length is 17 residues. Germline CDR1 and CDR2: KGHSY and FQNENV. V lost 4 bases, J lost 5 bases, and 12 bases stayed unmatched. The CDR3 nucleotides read TGTGCCAGCAGCCTCCGATGGGGACAGGGAAGGGATCAGCCCCAGCATTTT. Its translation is CASSLRWGQGRDQPQHF.

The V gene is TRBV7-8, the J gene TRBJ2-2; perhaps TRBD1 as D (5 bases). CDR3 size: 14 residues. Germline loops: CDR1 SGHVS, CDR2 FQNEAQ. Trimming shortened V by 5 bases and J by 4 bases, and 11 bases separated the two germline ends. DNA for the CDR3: TGTGCCAGCAGCGCACAGGTGCGCACCGGGGAGCTGTTTTTT. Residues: CASSAQVRTGELFF.

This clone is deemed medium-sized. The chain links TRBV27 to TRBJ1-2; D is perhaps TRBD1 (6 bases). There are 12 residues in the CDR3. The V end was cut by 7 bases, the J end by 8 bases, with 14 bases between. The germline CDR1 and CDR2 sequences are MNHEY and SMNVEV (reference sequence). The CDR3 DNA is TGTGCCAGCAAGGGGGGCTTGGGGGGCTACACCTTC. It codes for CASKGGLGGYTF.

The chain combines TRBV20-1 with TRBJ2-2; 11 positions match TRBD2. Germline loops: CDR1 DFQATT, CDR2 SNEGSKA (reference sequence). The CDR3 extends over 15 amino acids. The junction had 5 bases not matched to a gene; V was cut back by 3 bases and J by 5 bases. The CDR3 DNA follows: TGCAGTGCTAGTGGGACTAGCGGTGAGACCGGGGAGCTGTTTTTT. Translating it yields CSASGTSGETGELFF.

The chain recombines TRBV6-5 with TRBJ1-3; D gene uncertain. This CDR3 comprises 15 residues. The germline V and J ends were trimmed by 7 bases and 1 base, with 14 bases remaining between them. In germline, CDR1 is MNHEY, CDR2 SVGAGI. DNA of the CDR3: TGTGCCAGCATTACGCTAAGAGGATCTGGAAACACCATATATTTT. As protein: CASITLRGSGNTIYF.

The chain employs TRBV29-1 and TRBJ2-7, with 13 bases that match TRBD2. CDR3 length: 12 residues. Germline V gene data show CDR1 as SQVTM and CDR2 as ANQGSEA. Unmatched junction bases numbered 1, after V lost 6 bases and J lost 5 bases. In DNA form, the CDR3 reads TGCAGCGTCGGACTAGCGGGAGACGAGCAGTACTTC. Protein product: CSVGLAGDEQYF.

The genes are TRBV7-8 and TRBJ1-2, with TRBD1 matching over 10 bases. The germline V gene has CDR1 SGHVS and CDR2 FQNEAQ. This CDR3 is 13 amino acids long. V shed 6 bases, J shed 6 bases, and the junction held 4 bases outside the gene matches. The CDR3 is CASSTGTGDGYTF. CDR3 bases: TGTGCCAGCAGTACCGGGACAGGGGATGGCTACACCTTC.

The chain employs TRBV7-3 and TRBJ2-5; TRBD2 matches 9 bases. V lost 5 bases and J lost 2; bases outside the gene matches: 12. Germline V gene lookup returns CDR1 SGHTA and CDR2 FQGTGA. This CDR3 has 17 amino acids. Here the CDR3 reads CASSPGGGGATQETQYF. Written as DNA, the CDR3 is TGTGCCAGCAGCCCCGGTGGCGGGGGGGCTACTCAAGAGACCCAGTACTTC.